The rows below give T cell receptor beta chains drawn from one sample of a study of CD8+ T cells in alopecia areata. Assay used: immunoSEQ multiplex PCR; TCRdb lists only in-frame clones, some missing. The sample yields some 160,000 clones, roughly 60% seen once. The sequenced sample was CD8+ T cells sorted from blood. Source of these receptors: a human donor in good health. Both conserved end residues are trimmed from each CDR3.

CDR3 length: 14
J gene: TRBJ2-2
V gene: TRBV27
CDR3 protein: ASRRRTGGNTGELF

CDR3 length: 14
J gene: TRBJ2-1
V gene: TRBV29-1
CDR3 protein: SVEDRVGGSYNEQF

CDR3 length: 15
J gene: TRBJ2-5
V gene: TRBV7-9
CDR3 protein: ASSPPRDRAPQETQY

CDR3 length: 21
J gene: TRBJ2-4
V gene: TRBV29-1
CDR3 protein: SVEVRGSRGSSVSGQAKNIQY

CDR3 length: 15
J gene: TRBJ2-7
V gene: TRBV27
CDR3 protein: ASSPRGTSGSEREQY

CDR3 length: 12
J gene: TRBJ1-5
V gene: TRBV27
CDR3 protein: ASSRLRTGQPQH

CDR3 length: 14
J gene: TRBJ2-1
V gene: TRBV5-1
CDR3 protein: ASSTRTSGNYNEQF

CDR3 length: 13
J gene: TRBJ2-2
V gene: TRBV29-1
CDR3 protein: SVEDWQANTGELF

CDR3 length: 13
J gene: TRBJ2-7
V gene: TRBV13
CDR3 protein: ASSSALAGVREQY

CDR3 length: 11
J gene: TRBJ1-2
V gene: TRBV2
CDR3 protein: ASSEGWSGGYT

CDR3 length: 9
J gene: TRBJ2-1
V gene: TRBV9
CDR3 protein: ASSAGNEQF

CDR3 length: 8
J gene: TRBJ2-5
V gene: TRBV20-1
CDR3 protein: SARSGTQY

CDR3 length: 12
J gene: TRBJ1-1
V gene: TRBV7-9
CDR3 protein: ATFGTDQNTEAF

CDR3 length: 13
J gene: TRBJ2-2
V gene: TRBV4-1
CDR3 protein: ASSQAAVGTGELF

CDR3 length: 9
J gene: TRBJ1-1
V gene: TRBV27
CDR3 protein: ASSQNTEAF

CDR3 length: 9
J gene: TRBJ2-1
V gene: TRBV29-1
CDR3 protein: SVDLGNEQF

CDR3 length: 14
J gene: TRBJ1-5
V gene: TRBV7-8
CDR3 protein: ASSQHGGSSNQPQH

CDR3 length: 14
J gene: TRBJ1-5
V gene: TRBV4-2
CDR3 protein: ASSQEIGDKFQPQH

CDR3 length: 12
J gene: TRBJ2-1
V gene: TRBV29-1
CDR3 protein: SVEEQWSYNEQF

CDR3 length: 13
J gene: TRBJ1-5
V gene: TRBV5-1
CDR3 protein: ASSVYSGSNQPQH

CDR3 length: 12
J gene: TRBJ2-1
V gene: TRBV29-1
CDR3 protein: SVEDADSYNEQF

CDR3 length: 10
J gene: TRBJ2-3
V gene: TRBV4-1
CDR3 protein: ASSRGEHTQY

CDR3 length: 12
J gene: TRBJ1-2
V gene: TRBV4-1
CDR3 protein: ASSQGPNWRGYT

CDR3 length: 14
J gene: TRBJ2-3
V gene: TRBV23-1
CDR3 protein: ASSLSYSLHTDTQY

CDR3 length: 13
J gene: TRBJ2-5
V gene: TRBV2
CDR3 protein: ASSDGLASEKTQY

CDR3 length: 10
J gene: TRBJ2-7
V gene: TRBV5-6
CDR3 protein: ASRSAGDEQY

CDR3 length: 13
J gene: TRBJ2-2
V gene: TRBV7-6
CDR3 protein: ASSLGFGGTGELF

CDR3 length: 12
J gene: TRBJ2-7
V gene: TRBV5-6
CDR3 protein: ASSKDNSDYEQY

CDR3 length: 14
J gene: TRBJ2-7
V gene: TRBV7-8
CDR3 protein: ASRPGGAGATYEQY

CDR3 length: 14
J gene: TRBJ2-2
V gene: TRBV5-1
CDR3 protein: ASSLVYYTNTGELF

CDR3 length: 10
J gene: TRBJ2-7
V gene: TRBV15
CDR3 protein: ATSRSRNEQY

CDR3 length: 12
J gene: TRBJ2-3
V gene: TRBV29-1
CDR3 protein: SVDDGQSTDTQY

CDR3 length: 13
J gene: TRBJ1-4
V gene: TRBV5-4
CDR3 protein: ASSFGTFRDEKLF

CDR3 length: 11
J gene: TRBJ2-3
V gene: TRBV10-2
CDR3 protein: ASSRQPTDTQY

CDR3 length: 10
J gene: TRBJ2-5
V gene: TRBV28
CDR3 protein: ASIGMGETQY

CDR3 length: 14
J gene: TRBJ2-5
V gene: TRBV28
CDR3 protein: ASSLRQGGTTETQY

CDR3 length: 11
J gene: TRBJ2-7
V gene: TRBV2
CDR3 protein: ASSLPGQGQQY

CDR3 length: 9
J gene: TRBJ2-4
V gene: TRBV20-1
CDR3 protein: SARTSAIQY

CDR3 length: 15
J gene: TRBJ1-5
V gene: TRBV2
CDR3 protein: ASSSLDGGWGNQPQH

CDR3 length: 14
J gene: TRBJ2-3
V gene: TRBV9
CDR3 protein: ASSPTTGTDVDTQY

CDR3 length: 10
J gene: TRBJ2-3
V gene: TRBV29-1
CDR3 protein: SHPVGSDTQY

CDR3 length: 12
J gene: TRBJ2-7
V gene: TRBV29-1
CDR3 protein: SVSGTGRIYEQY

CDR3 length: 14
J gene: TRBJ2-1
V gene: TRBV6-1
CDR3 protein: ASSEARASGSNEQF

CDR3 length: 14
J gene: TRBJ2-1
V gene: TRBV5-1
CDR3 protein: ASSLDVTTSYNEQF

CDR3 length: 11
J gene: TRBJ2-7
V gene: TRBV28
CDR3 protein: ASSLGSAYEQY

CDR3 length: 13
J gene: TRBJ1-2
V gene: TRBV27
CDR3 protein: ASSLSGTLVYGYT

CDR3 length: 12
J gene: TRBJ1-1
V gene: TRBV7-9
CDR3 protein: ASSLVRMNTEAF

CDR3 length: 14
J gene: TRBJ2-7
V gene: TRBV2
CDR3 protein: ASVPEGPRHTYEQY

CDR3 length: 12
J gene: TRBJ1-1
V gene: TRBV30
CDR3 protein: AWTRTGINSEAF

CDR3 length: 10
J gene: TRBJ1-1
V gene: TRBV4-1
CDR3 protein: ASSQGNTEAF

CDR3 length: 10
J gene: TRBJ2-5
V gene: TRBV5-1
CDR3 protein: ASSLAGETQY

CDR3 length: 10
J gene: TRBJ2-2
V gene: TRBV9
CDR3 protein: ASSVSGGELF

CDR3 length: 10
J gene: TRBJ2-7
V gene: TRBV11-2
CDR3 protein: ASSLWGDEQY

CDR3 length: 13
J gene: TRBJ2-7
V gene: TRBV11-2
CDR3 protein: ASSSPGQGFNEQY